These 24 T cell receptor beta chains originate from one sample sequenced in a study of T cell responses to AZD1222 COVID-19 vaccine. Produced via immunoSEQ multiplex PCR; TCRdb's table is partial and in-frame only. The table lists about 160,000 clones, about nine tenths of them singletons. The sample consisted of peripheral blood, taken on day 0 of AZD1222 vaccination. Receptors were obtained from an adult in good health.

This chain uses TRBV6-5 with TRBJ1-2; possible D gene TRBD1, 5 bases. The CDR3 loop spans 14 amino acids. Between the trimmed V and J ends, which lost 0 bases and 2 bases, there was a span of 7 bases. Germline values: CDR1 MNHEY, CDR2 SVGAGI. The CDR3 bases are TGTGCCAGCAGTTACTCGAACAGGAACTATGGCTACACCTTC. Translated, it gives CASSYSNRNYGYTF.

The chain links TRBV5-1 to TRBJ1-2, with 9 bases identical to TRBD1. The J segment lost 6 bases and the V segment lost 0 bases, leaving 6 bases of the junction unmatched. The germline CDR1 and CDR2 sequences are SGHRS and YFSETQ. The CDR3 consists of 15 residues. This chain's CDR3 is CASSLGGTGHDGYTF. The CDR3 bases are TGCGCCAGCAGCTTGGGAGGGACAGGGCATGATGGCTACACCTTC.

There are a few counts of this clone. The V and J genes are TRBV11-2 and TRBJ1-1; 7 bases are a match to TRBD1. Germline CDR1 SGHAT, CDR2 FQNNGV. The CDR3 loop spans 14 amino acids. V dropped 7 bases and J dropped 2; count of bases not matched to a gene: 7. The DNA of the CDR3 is TGTGCCAGCACTCGAGACAGGGAAAACACTGAAGCTTTCTTT. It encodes CASTRDRENTEAFF.

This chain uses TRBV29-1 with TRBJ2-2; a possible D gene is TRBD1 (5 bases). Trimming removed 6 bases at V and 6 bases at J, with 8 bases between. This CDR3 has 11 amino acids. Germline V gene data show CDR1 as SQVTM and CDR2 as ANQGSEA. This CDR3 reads CSVGVPGELFF. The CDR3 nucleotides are TGCAGCGTAGGGGTTCCCGGGGAGCTGTTTTTT.

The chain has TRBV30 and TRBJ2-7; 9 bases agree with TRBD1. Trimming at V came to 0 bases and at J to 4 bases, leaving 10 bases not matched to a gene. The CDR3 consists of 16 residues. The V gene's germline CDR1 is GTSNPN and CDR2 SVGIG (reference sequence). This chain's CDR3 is CAWSVLAGTGMYEQYF. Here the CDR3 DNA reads TGTGCCTGGAGTGTCCTAGCCGGGACAGGGATGTACGAGCAGTACTTC.

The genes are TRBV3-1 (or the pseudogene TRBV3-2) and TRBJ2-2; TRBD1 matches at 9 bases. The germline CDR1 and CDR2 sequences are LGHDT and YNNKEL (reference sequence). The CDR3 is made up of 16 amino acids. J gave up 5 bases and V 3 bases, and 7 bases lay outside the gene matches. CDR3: CASSQAGQGTTGELFF. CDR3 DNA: TGTGCCAGCAGCCAGGCGGGACAGGGAACGACCGGGGAGCTGTTTTTT.

CDR3 sequence reads: CASSVRTSGRALPGELFF. The CDR3 DNA sequence: TGTGCCAGCAGCGTAAGGACTAGCGGGAGGGCCCTACCCGGGGAGCTGTTTTTT. The rearrangement joins TRBV9 to TRBJ2-2; 15 bases agree with TRBD2. There are 18 residues in the CDR3. With V trimmed by 1 base and J by 6 bases, 7 bases remained unmatched. Germline V lookup: CDR1 SGDLS, CDR2 YYNGEE.

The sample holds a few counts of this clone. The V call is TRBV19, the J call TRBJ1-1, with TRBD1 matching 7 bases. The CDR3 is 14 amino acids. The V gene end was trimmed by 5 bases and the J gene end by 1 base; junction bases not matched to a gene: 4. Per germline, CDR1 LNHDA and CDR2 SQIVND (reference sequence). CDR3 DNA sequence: TGTGCCAGTAGTTCAGGGACAGAGAACACTGAAGCTTTCTTT. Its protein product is CASSSGTENTEAFF. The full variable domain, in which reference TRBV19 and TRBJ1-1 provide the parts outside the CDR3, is DGGITQSPKYLFRKEGQNVTLSCEQNLNHDAMYWYRQDPGQGLRLIYYSQIVNDFQKGDIAEGYSVSREKKESFPLTVTSAQKNPTAFYLCASSSGTENTEAFFGQGTRLTVV.

The CDR3 bases are TGTGCCACCCAGCCGACTAGCTTCCACAATGAGCAGTTCTTC. Translating gives CATQPTSFHNEQFF. This chain joins TRBV25-1 and TRBJ2-1, with 7 bases identical to TRBD2. CDR3 length: 14 amino acids. Trimming cost V 10 bases and J 5 bases; bases outside gene matches: 11. CDR1 and CDR2 from the germline V gene are MGHDK and SYGVNS.

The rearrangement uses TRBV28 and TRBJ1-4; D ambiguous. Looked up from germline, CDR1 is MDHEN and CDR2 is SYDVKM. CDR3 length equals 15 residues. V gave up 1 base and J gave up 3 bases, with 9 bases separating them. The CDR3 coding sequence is TGTGCCAGCAGTTTATTCGGAAAATCTAATGAAAAACTGTTTTTT. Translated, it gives CASSLFGKSNEKLFF. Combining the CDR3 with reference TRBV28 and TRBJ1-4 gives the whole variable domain DVKVTQSSRYLVKRTGEKVFLECVQDMDHENMFWYRQDPGLGLRLIYFSYDVKMKEKGDIPEGYSVSREKKERFSLILESASTNQTSMYLCASSLFGKSNEKLFFGSGTQLSVL.

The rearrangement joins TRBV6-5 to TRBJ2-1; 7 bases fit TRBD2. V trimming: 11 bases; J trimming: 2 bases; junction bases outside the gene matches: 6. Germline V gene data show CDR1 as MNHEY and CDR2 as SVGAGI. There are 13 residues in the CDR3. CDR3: CAHRGDTYNEQFF. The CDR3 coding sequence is TGTGCCCACCGGGGGGATACCTACAATGAGCAGTTCTTC.

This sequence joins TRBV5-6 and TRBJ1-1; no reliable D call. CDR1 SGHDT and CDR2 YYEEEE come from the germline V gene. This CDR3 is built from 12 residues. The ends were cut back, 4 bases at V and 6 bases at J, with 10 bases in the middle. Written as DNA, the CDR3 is TGTGCCAGCAGCCCTGGCGGGCCTGAAGCTTTCTTT. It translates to CASSPGGPEAFF.

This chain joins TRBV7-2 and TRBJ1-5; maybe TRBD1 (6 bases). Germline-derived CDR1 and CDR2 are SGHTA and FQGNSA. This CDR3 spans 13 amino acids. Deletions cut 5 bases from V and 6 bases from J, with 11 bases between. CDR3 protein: CASSPQGSQPQHF. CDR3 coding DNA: TGTGCCAGCAGCCCACAGGGAAGTCAGCCCCAGCATTTT.

CDR3 region: CASSWTSGTYEQYF. CDR3 DNA: TGTGCCAGCAGCTGGACTAGCGGGACCTACGAGCAGTACTTC. The V gene is TRBV11-3, the J gene TRBJ2-7, with 12 bases fitting TRBD2. Germline V lookup: CDR1 SGHNT, CDR2 YENEEA. V lost 4 bases, J lost 2 bases, and 0 bases stayed unmatched. The CDR3 runs to 14 residues.

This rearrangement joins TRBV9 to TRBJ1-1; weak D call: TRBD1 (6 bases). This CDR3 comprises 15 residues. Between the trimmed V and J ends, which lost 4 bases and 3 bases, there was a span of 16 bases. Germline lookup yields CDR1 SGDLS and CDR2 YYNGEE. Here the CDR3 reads CASSSATGLYTEAFF. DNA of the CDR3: TGTGCCAGCAGCTCCGCGACAGGACTCTACACTGAAGCTTTCTTT.

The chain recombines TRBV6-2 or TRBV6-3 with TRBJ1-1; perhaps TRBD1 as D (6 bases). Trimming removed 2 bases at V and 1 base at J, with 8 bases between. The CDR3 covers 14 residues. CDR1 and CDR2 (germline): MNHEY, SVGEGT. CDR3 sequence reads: CASSYQTGNTEAFF. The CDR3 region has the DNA TGTGCCAGCAGTTACCAGACAGGGAACACTGAAGCTTTCTTT.

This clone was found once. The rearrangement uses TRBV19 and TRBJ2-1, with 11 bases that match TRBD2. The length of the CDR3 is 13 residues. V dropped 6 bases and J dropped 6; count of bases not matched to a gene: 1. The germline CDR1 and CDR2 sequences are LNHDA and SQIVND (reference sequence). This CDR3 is CASSGLAGNEQFF. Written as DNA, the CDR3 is TGTGCCAGTAGCGGACTAGCGGGCAATGAGCAGTTCTTC.

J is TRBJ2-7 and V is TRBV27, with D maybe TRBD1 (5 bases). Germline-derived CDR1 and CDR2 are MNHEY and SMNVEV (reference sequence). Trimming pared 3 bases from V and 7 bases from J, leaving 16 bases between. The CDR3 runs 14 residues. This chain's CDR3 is CASSFGAARWEQYF. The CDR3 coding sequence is TGTGCCAGCAGTTTTGGGGCAGCAAGGTGGGAGCAGTACTTC.

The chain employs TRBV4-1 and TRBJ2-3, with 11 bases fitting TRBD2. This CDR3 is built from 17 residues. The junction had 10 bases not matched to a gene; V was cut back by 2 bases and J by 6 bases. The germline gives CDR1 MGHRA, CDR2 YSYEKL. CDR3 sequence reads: CASSQLSGGVVSDTQYF. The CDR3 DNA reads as TGCGCCAGCAGCCAACTTAGCGGGGGGGTGGTTTCGGATACGCAGTATTTT.

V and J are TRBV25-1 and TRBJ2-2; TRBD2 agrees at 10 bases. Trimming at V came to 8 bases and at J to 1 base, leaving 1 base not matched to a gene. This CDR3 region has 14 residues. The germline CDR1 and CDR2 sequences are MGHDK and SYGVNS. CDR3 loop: CASGTSENTGELFF. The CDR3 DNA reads TGTGCCAGCGGGACTAGCGAGAACACCGGGGAGCTGTTTTTT.

This CDR3 reads CASSISEGAPQTPLHF. The CDR3 bases are TGTGCCAGTAGTATCTCTGAGGGCGCCCCCCAGACACCCCTCCACTTT. V gene TRBV19 combines with J gene TRBJ1-6, with no clear D. In germline, CDR1 is LNHDA, CDR2 SQIVND (reference sequence). Trimming removed 3 bases at V and 11 bases at J, with 20 bases between. This CDR3 contains 16 residues.

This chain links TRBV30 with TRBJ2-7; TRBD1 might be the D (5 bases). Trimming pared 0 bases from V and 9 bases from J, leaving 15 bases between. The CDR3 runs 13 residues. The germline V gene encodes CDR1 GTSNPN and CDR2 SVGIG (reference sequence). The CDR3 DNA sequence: TGTGCCTGGAGTGTCGTCCACGGACACTCGCAGTACTTC. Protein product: CAWSVVHGHSQYF.

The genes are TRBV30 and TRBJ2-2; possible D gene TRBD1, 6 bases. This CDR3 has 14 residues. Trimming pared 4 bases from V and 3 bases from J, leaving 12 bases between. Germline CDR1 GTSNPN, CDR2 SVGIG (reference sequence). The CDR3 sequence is CAWMLQGYTGELFF. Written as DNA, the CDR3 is TGTGCCTGGATGCTACAGGGCTACACCGGGGAGCTGTTTTTT.

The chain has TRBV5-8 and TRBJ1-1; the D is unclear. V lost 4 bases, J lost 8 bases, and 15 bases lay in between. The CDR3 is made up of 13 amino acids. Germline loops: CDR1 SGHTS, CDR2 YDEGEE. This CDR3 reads CASSLNAATEAFF. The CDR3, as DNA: TGTGCCAGCAGCCTCAACGCCGCGACGGAAGCTTTCTTT.